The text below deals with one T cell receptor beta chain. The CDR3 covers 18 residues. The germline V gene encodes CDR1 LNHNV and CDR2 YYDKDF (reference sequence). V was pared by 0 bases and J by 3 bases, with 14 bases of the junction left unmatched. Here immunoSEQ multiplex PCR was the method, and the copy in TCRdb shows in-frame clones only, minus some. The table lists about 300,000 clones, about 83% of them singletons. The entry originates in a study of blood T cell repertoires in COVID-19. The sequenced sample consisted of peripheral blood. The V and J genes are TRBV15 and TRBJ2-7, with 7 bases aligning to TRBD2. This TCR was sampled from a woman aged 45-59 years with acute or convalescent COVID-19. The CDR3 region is CATSRDLNGASGLYEQYF. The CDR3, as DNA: TGTGCCACCAGCAGAGATTTAAACGGGGCTAGCGGACTCTACGAGCAGTACTTC. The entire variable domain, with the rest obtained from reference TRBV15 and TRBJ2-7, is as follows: DAMVIQNPRYQVTQFGKPVTLSCSQTLNHNVMYWYQQKSSQAPKLLFHYYDKDFNNEADTPDNFQSRRPNTSFCFLDIRSPGLGDTAMYLCATSRDLNGASGLYEQYFGPGTRLTVT.